This T cell receptor (beta chain) was sequenced for a study of blood T cell repertoires in COVID-19. Study context: The United States, Italy and Spain were the sources of the acute and convalescent COVID-19 samples. Sources were T cells, B-cell-depleted T cells, or PBMCs; the material itself was cDNA or gDNA.

Study processing details: The assay estimated nucleated cells by amplifying reference gene primers. TCRdb keeps only in-frame clones here, not all; method: immunoSEQ multiplex PCR. The DNA gave D and trimming, while V, J and clone size come from that table. The data hold around 150,000 clones, with 81% observed a single time. CDR1 SNHLY and CDR2 FYNNEI come from the germline V gene. The CDR3 runs 15 residues. V lost 6 bases and J 5 bases, leaving 19 bases between the germline ends. The sample consisted of peripheral blood. J is TRBJ1-2 and V is TRBV2, with D maybe TRBD1 (6 bases). This TCR derives from a man in his 60s with active or convalescent COVID-19. The CDR3 is CASRDPGGASYGYTF. CDR3 coding DNA: TGTGCCAGCAGGGATCCGGGGGGCGCTTCGTATGGCTACACCTTC. Full variable domain (rest looked up from reference TRBV2 and TRBJ1-2): EPEVTQTPSHQVTQMGQEVILRCVPISNHLYFYWYRQILGQKVEFLVSFYNNEISEKSEIFDDQFSVERPDGSNFTLKIRSTKLEDSAMYFCASRDPGGASYGYTFGSGTRLTVV.